This TCR beta chain was identified in a study of shared clonotypes between healthy human individuals. Data came from immunoSEQ multiplex PCR; TCRdb stores just in-frame clones and leaves some out. The sample contains just over 2,000,000 clones, approximately 95% of which appear only once. This CDR3 has 14 residues. Deletions cut 0 bases from V and 6 bases from J, with 8 bases between. Germline lookup yields CDR1 MNHEY and CDR2 SVGAGI. Sample: naive CD4+ T cells sorted from blood. As to subset: CD45RA+ positively selected. The chain employs TRBV6-5 and TRBJ2-2, with D uncertain. The sequence was collected from a man aged 18 to 30 in good health. Here the CDR3 reads CASSYSKWAGELFF. The CDR3 coding sequence is TGTGCCAGCAGTTACTCAAAGTGGGCCGGGGAGCTGTTTTTT.